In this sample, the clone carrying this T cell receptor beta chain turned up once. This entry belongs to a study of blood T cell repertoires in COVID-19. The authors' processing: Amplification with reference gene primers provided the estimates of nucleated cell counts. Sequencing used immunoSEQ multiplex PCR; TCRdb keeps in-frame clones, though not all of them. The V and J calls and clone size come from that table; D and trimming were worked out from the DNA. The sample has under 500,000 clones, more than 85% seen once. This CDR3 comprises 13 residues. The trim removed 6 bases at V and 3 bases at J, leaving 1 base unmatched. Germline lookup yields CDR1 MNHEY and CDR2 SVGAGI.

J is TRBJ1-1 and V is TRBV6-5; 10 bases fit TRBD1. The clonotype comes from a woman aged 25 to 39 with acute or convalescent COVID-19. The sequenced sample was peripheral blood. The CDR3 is CASRGTGDTEAFF. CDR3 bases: TGTGCCAGCAGGGGGACAGGGGACACTGAAGCTTTCTTT.